One and the same sample provided the 28 T cell receptor beta chains below, sequenced in a study of blood T cell repertoires in COVID-19. The data were produced by immunoSEQ multiplex PCR, yet TCRdb's version contains in-frame clones alone and is incomplete. The data contain about 65,000 clones, roughly 90% of them singletons. The specimen sequenced was peripheral blood. The receptors come from a man in his fifties or sixties with acute or convalescent COVID-19.

V is TRBV9 and J is TRBJ2-1, with 13 bases identical to TRBD2. V trimming: 2 bases; J trimming: 2 bases; junction bases outside the gene matches: 1. Germline loops: CDR1 SGDLS, CDR2 YYNGEE. This CDR3 has 16 amino acids. This CDR3 reads CASSVGTSGAYNEQFF. The CDR3 nucleotides are TGTGCCAGCAGCGTGGGGACTAGCGGGGCCTACAATGAGCAGTTCTTC.

This chain connects TRBV19 to TRBJ2-3; 12 bases line up with TRBD1. Germline lookup yields CDR1 LNHDA and CDR2 SQIVND (reference sequence). The CDR3 is 17 residues long. The V and J ends lost 5 bases and 4 bases, in that order; junction bases with no gene match: 10. This CDR3 reads CASSPGTGGIFSDTQYF. The CDR3 nucleotides read TGTGCCAGTAGTCCAGGGACAGGGGGCATATTTTCAGATACGCAGTATTTT. Looking up the rest from reference TRBV19 and TRBJ2-3 gives the full variable domain: DGGITQSPKYLFRKEGQNVTLSCEQNLNHDAMYWYRQDPGQGLRLIYYSQIVNDFQKGDIAEGYSVSREKKESFPLTVTSAQKNPTAFYLCASSPGTGGIFSDTQYFGPGTRLTVL.

This sequence joins TRBV5-8 and TRBJ2-7, with 10 bases identical to TRBD2. CDR1 is SGHTS and CDR2 is YDEGEE in the germline V gene. The V segment lost 6 bases and the J segment 3 bases; nucleotides outside the gene matches: 9. The CDR3 is 15 amino acids. CDR3 sequence (DNA): TGTGCCAGCACCCCCGCCTTAGCGGGGGGCTACGAGCAGTACTTC. Protein sequence: CASTPALAGGYEQYF.

The sample holds one count of this clone. The rearrangement links TRBV3-1 (or the pseudogene TRBV3-2) to TRBJ1-1; 8 positions match TRBD1. Germline V gene lookup returns CDR1 LGHDT and CDR2 YNNKEL (reference sequence). Unmatched junction bases numbered 6, after V lost 1 base and J lost 11 bases. This CDR3 is 13 amino acids long. This CDR3 reads CASSQGDRTWAFF. The DNA for the CDR3 is TGTGCCAGCAGCCAAGGGGACAGGACGTGGGCTTTCTTT.

This chain joins TRBV2 and TRBJ2-5; 10 bases match TRBD2. Germline V gene sequence: CDR1 SNHLY, CDR2 FYNNEI. The CDR3 length is 16 residues. V lost 10 bases to trimming and J lost 0 bases; unmatched junction nucleotides: 11. The CDR3 DNA sequence: TGTGCCAACGAGCGGGGGGGTGAAAAGTACCAAGAGACCCAGTACTTC. Its protein is CANERGGEKYQETQYF.

CDR3 sequence (DNA): TGTGCCAGCAGCTTAGGGGTGGGCCGTCACTCCTACAATGAGCAGTTCTTC. Its translation: CASSLGVGRHSYNEQFF. The rearrangement uses TRBV11-3 and TRBJ2-1, with D unclear. There are 17 residues in the CDR3. Trimming removed 1 base at V and 0 bases at J, with 13 bases between. Germline-derived CDR1 and CDR2 are SGHNT and YENEEA. Drawing the rest from reference TRBV11-3 and TRBJ2-1, the complete variable domain is EAGVVQSPRYKIIEKKQPVAFWCNPISGHNTLYWYLQNLGQGPELLIRYENEEAVDDSQLPKDRFSAERLKGVDSTLKIQPAELGDSAVYLCASSLGVGRHSYNEQFFGPGTRLTVL.

The V call is TRBV7-3, the J call TRBJ2-5; a possible D gene is TRBD1 (6 bases). Germline V gene data show CDR1 as SGHTA and CDR2 as FQGTGA. There are 13 residues in the CDR3. V dropped 1 base and J dropped 5 bases, with 8 bases sitting between them. CDR3 protein: CASSLRDTETQYF. As DNA, the CDR3 is TGTGCCAGCAGCTTAAGGGACACCGAGACCCAGTACTTC.

The chain is built from TRBV6-6 and TRBJ1-4, with D perhaps matching TRBD1 (5 bases). V dropped 6 bases and J dropped 7 bases, with 15 bases sitting between them. The CDR3 loop spans 14 amino acids. Germline V gene lookup returns CDR1 MNHNY and CDR2 SVGAGI (reference sequence). The CDR3 bases are TGTGCCAGCAGGACAGCACAAGCCTTTGAAAAACTGTTTTTT. Residues: CASRTAQAFEKLFF.

V is TRBV4-1 and J is TRBJ2-7; 9 positions match TRBD1. Trimming at V came to 1 base and at J to 6 bases, leaving 4 bases not matched to a gene. This CDR3 has 14 residues. Germline values: CDR1 MGHRA, CDR2 YSYEKL. The CDR3 nucleotides read TGCGCCAGCAGCCAAGGACAGGGGGTCGGCGAGCAGTACTTC. Its translation is CASSQGQGVGEQYF.

This clone was seen only once. V and J are TRBV9 and TRBJ2-2; the match to TRBD2 covers 14 bases. Trimming at V came to 6 bases and at J to 6 bases, leaving 4 bases not matched to a gene. Germline values: CDR1 SGDLS, CDR2 YYNGEE. This CDR3 is 15 amino acids long. The CDR3 DNA reads as TGTGCCAGCACGGGACTAGCGGGGGCGGCCGGGGAGCTGTTTTTT. Translation: CASTGLAGAAGELFF.

The rearrangement uses TRBV5-4 and TRBJ1-1, with D tentatively TRBD1 (6 bases). V lost 2 bases and J 0 bases, leaving 8 bases between the germline ends. CDR1 SGHNT and CDR2 YYREEE come from the germline V gene (reference sequence). The CDR3 sequence is 14 residues long. The CDR3 sequence is CASSLDRLNTEAFF. CDR3 nucleotide sequence: TGTGCCAGCAGCTTAGACAGGTTGAACACTGAAGCTTTCTTT.

The rearrangement links TRBV2 to TRBJ2-3; possible D gene TRBD2, 6 bases. The CDR3 consists of 13 residues. The germline V gene has CDR1 SNHLY and CDR2 FYNNEI. The V gene lost 7 bases and the J gene lost 4 bases, with 12 bases spanning the gap. Here the CDR3 reads CASKSGVADTQYF. In DNA form, the CDR3 reads TGTGCCAGCAAATCGGGGGTGGCAGATACGCAGTATTTT.

The rearrangement joins TRBV19 to TRBJ1-1; 8 nucleotides match TRBD1. The V segment lost 5 bases and the J segment 8 bases; nucleotides outside the gene matches: 4. The CDR3 loop spans 12 amino acids. Germline CDR1 is LNHDA and CDR2 is SQIVND (reference sequence). CDR3 sequence reads: CASSPRTGEAFF. CDR3 DNA: TGTGCCAGTAGTCCGCGGACAGGGGAAGCTTTCTTT.

This sequence joins TRBV7-2 and TRBJ1-1, with a tentative D call TRBD1 (6 bases). The CDR3 has 15 amino acids. Germline V gene lookup returns CDR1 SGHTA and CDR2 FQGNSA. Trimming shortened V by 4 bases and J by 3 bases, and 15 bases separated the two germline ends. CDR3: CASSYGQLGDTEAFF. The CDR3, as DNA: TGTGCCAGCAGCTACGGACAGCTCGGGGACACTGAAGCTTTCTTT.

This chain links TRBV7-4 with TRBJ1-1, with D possibly matching TRBD1 (6 bases). The V end lost 4 bases, the J end lost 4 bases, and 19 bases lay between the germline ends. Germline CDR1 is SGHVT and CDR2 is SQSDAQ. The CDR3 has 16 residues. As DNA, the CDR3 is TGTGCCAGCAGCTACCCCGGGGGGGGGCTGGGCACTGAAGCTTTCTTT. Translating it yields CASSYPGGGLGTEAFF.

The chain has TRBV7-9 and TRBJ1-1, with D unclear. The CDR3 totals 16 residues. Deletions cut 5 bases from V and 5 bases from J, with 21 bases between. The germline gives CDR1 SEHNR, CDR2 FQNEAQ (reference sequence). The chain's CDR3 is CASSPFKWVPGTEAFF. CDR3 nucleotide sequence: TGTGCCAGCAGCCCCTTCAAATGGGTACCGGGGACTGAAGCTTTCTTT.

The chain uses TRBV7-9 and TRBJ1-1, with 9 bases that match TRBD1. The CDR3 consists of 14 residues. The V segment lost 3 bases and the J segment 6 bases; nucleotides outside the gene matches: 5. From germline, CDR1 is SEHNR and CDR2 FQNEAQ (reference sequence). The CDR3 protein is CASSFGQGRAEAFF. The CDR3 nucleotides read TGTGCCAGCAGCTTCGGACAGGGGAGGGCTGAAGCTTTCTTT.

CDR3 coding DNA: TGTGCCAGTAGGGAACAGGGTAGGACTGAAGCTTTCTTT. Translation gives CASREQGRTEAFF. The V call is TRBV19, the J call TRBJ1-1, with D perhaps matching TRBD1 (6 bases). Per the germline V gene, CDR1 is LNHDA and CDR2 is SQIVND (reference sequence). This CDR3 is 13 amino acids long. The germline V and J ends were trimmed by 6 bases and 5 bases, with 13 bases remaining between them.

The chain joins TRBV5-1 to TRBJ1-5; 8 positions match TRBD1. Germline CDR1 and CDR2: SGHRS and YFSETQ. The V and J ends lost 4 bases and 3 bases, in that order; junction bases with no gene match: 9. The CDR3 extends over 16 amino acids. CDR3 sequence (DNA): TGCGCCAGCAGCCGCGGACAGGGACTTTACAATCAGCCCCAGCATTTT. Translated, it gives CASSRGQGLYNQPQHF.

The rearrangement links TRBV4-1 to TRBJ1-2, with 8 bases identical to TRBD1. The CDR3 extends over 14 amino acids. V trimming: 3 bases; J trimming: 5 bases; junction bases outside the gene matches: 5. Germline-derived CDR1 and CDR2 are MGHRA and YSYEKL. CDR3 nucleotides: TGCGCCAGCAGCCAGGCAGGGGGCGCATATGGCTACACCTTC. This gives the protein CASSQAGGAYGYTF.

The chain carries TRBV30 and TRBJ2-2, with unresolved D. The CDR3 runs to 13 residues. The germline V gene encodes CDR1 GTSNPN and CDR2 SVGIG (reference sequence). V shed 0 bases and J shed 6 bases, with 8 bases lying between them. CDR3 nucleotides: TGTGCCTGGAGTGTTAGTTCGTCCGGGGAGCTGTTTTTT. It codes for CAWSVSSSGELFF.

The chain joins TRBV3-1 (or the pseudogene TRBV3-2) to TRBJ2-5; TRBD2 is a possible D gene (6 bases). Trimming removed 0 bases from V and 6 bases from J, with 14 bases in between. The CDR3 runs to 15 residues. Germline V gene lookup returns CDR1 LGHDT and CDR2 YNNKEL (reference sequence). CDR3 in DNA: TGTGCCAGCAGCCAAGACAATTTGGGCGGGAAGACCCAGTACTTC. It is translated as CASSQDNLGGKTQYF.

V usage is TRBV6-2 or TRBV6-3 and J usage is TRBJ1-2; 7 bases map to TRBD1. J was trimmed by 4 bases and V by 0 bases; bases with no gene match: 2. Germline lookup yields CDR1 MNHEY and CDR2 SVGEGT. The CDR3 is 14 residues long. The DNA of the CDR3 is TGTGCCAGCAGTTACTCGAACAGGGGCTATGGCTACACCTTC. It is translated as CASSYSNRGYGYTF.

The chain employs TRBV3-1 (or the pseudogene TRBV3-2) and TRBJ2-6; D ambiguous. This CDR3 has 15 residues. V was shortened by 2 bases and J by 1 base, with 6 bases between the two germline ends. Germline CDR1 LGHDT, CDR2 YNNKEL (reference sequence). The CDR3 region has the DNA TGTGCCAGCAGCCAAAGGAGTTCTGGGGCCAACGTCCTGACTTTC. Translation: CASSQRSSGANVLTF.

V usage is TRBV29-1 and J usage is TRBJ1-2, with a possible D match to TRBD1 (5 bases). Germline V gives CDR1 SQVTM, CDR2 ANQGSEA. CDR3 size: 15 residues. With 3 bases removed from V and 0 bases from J, the gap between germline ends came to 14 bases. The CDR3 nucleotides read TGCAGCGTTGATGAGACAGCCTCGTCTAACTATGGCTACACCTTC. As protein: CSVDETASSNYGYTF. Drawing the rest from reference TRBV29-1 and TRBJ1-2, the complete variable domain is SAVISQKPSRDICQRGTSLTIQCQVDSQVTMMFWYRQQPGQSLTLIATANQGSEATYESGFVIDKFPISRPNLTFSTLTVSNMSPEDSSIYLCSVDETASSNYGYTFGSGTRLTVV.

This clone was picked up a small number of times. This sequence joins TRBV6-1 and TRBJ1-2; D possibly corresponds to TRBD1 (5 bases). Germline values: CDR1 MNHNS, CDR2 SASEGT. Trimming shortened V by 1 base and J by 7 bases, and 10 bases separated the two germline ends. This CDR3 is 13 amino acids long. CDR3 coding DNA: TGTGCCAGCAGTGAAGTACGGGGGGGTGGCTACACCTTC. Translation: CASSEVRGGGYTF.

This chain links TRBV9 with TRBJ1-1; 9 positions match TRBD1. The CDR3 runs to 16 residues. Losses at the gene ends were 3 bases for V and 0 bases for J; bases not matched to a gene: 6. Germline CDR1 and CDR2: SGDLS and YYNGEE. The CDR3 region is CASSGSGTGLNTEAFF. In nucleotides, the CDR3 is TGTGCCAGCAGCGGATCCGGGACAGGGTTGAACACTGAAGCTTTCTTT.

This clone appeared a single time. The chain uses TRBV6-5 and TRBJ2-3, with 8 bases matching TRBD1. Per germline, CDR1 MNHEY and CDR2 SVGAGI. The V segment lost 6 bases and the J segment 8 bases; nucleotides outside the gene matches: 10. The CDR3 is made up of 14 amino acids. CDR3 protein: CASREAGGFVTQYF. CDR3 in DNA: TGTGCCAGCAGGGAGGCAGGGGGCTTTGTTACGCAGTATTTT.